This T cell receptor beta chain was sequenced during a study of radiation and T cells in renal cell carcinoma (TCRdb year 2020). For the study in its entirety: A total of around 50 samples underwent TCR beta sequencing, made up of approximately 26 tumors and some 27 peripheral blood samples. The last blood draw happened 4 weeks after radiation, timed to coincide with nephrectomy. A total of 3.5 million to 4.5 million unique CDR3 nucleotide sequences, encoding roughly 3,000,000 unique CDR3 amino acid sequences, were found across all 50 or so samples. The investigation overall reported the following: Dynamics of the blood repertoire were not tracked past 4 weeks after treatment. In blood, the top tumor clonotypes increased between baseline and 2 weeks post-radiation and then shrank by 4 weeks, which suggests that tumor-resident clones expanded only transiently. With a single-armed trial design, the study had no way to address how radiation dose or scheduling affects the TCR repertoire. Because pretreatment tumor biopsies were not available, the study could not determine whether clonotypes were already present within the tumor at baseline.

The count of this clone is one. Its antigen remains undetermined. No base quality information exists; no much larger clone differs at one position. CDR1 and CDR2 were assigned from the germline V gene as SNHLY and FYNNEI. Relative to germline, V is 4 bases shorter and J is 6 bases shorter, with 16 bases between their ends. Measured from the cysteine to the phenylalanine, the CDR3 is 15 residues long. Only the CDR3 portion is preserved as DNA: 45 bases, with reading frame beginning at the first base. Reading the label with the study, this specimen's time point is: blood 4 weeks post-SBRT, at nephrectomy. This specimen's treatment or condition label, per the study, means: 15 Gy SBRT to primary tumor, nephrectomy 4 weeks later. The samples were obtained from a clinical trial, where primary renal cell carcinomas were treated with 15 Gy stereotactic body radiation therapy and then removed by nephrectomy 4 weeks afterward. To follow tumor-enriched clonotypes, serial peripheral blood was collected from radiation-treated patients at baseline and at 2 weeks and 4 weeks after SBRT. Every patient had renal cell carcinoma of clear cell pathology. The QIAamp DNA Blood Mini Kit (Qiagen) was used to prepare genomic DNA for TCR sequencing. The analyses included just those samples that passed every quality control check.

TCR beta libraries were generated from genomic DNA with the immunoSEQ kit, following the manufacturer's recommendations. To prepare the libraries, a first multiplex PCR with proprietary primers was run, followed by a second PCR that added unique barcodes, and a bead cleanup was done after each round. A positive control reaction and a negative control reaction, both provided in the kit, were run with every batch of samples. The final libraries were assessed on an Agilent 4200 TapeStation D1000 ScreenTape, pooled by volume, and quantified by qPCR. Sequencing ran on an Illumina NextSeq500 with a MidOutput 150-cycle cartridge, using 156 Read1 and 15 Index1 cycles with kit custom primers. The pooled library was loaded at 0.9 to 1 pM with an approximately 22% PhiX control spike-in. As for how the authors treated the data: The vendor-processed data were analyzed in R, and a clonotype was defined as all T cells that share the same CDR3 nucleotide sequence. In the clone abundance analyses, frequencies in each sample were normalized to that sample's 10,000 most abundant clones. Public T cell clones, averaging fewer than five per sample, were removed before analysis. An abundance difference of at least 32-fold between compartments was the criterion for calling clonotypes tumor-enriched or baseline blood-enriched. A beta-binomial differential abundance model was used to identify clonotypes that were expanded or contracted between blood time points. The Baroni-Urbani and Buser coefficient was used to measure tumor-blood repertoire similarity, and groups were compared with two-tailed Wilcoxon tests in R. The table was pulled from immuneACCESS by TCRdb, which kept in-frame rearrangements only. Such tables lose some clones; where checked, under half of the loss comes from unresolved V genes, and the rest has no known cause. V, J and clone size were drawn from that table, and D and trimming were deduced from the DNA. In this sample the table shows about 170,000 clones, about 87% of which occur a single time. The ten largest clones add up to 11% of the sample.

The sequence joins TRBV2 to TRBJ1-5, with a tentative D gene TRBD1 over 5 matching bases. The source material was blood, sampled from a patient whose treatment included radiotherapy and nephrectomy. The clonotype comes from a woman aged 45 to 65 with renal cell carcinoma. The DNA is TGTGCCAGCAGTGCACAACGGGGCGCGGGTCAGCCCCAGCATTTT. This sequence encodes CASSAQRGAGQPQHF.